This T cell receptor (beta chain) stems from a study of human T cells and chemical hapten exposure. Overall study context: Across its 20 to 30 weeks, the study gave patients weekly diphenylcyclopropenone doses to the scalp. Notes on the study in general: Donors in the study had alopecia, meaning their immune response may differ from healthy people's. No shift was seen in TCRs above 1 in 1000 frequency with DPC sensitization.

This clonotype has only a few counts. Its antigen is as yet unknown. TCRdb independently ran MiXCR on the RACE reads; one entry per CDR3 protein. In the table there are approximately 370,000 distinct CDR3 sequences, about 5% of which are singletons. The J segment lost 5 bases and the V segment lost 3 bases, leaving 9 bases of the junction unmatched. The CDR3 has 16 residues. The time point is: pre-sensitization, week 0. The treatment: therapeutic diphenylcyclopropenone sensitization with weekly scalp DPC. The V and J genes are TRBV12-3 or TRBV12-4 and TRBJ2-1; 8 nucleotides line up with TRBD2. The source material was whole blood, sampled in connection with sensitization to the hapten diphenylcyclopropenone (DPC). This receptor was obtained from a woman under 30 with alopecia areata. Some clones in this sample may be carry-over from other donors' samples. The CDR3 is CASSLAGGGKDNEQFF. The CDR3 nucleotides read TGTGCCAGCAGTTTGGCTGGCGGGGGGAAAGACAATGAGCAGTTCTTC.